These 31 T cell receptor beta chains were all obtained from the same sample, sequenced in a study of quantifying T cell responses using KT2 cells. Study-wide context: RNA was reverse transcribed with TCR alpha and beta constant-region primers.

Each cDNA got a UMI-containing oligo ligated at its 3' end. An equimolar mix of RC1.1 and RC1.2 primed the beta chain across TRBC1 and TRBC2. MiXCR, applied by TCRdb to the UMI-ligation and nested PCR reads, yields one record per CDR3 protein. This sample has about 30,000 distinct CDR3 sequences, with 7.3% found just once. Sequencing input: PBMCs spiked with cells of the T cell clone KT2. The receptors were gathered from a human donor.

The CDR3 is CASSSSSNVWAEAFF. The CDR3 DNA follows: TGCGCCAGCAGCTCCTCCAGTAACGTCTGGGCTGAAGCTTTCTTT. This chain joins TRBV5-1 and TRBJ1-1; D is ambiguous. The V gene lost 3 bases and the J gene lost 6 bases, with 18 bases spanning the gap. The CDR3 consists of 15 residues. From germline, CDR1 is SGHRS and CDR2 YFSETQ.

The rearrangement uses TRBV6-5 and TRBJ2-2, with a possible D match to TRBD2 (5 bases). The V and J ends lost 5 bases and 4 bases respectively, with 8 bases between them. Germline V gives CDR1 MNHEY, CDR2 SVGAGI. The CDR3 consists of 13 residues. In DNA, the CDR3 is TGTGCCAGCAGTGCGGGTGTCACCGGGGAGCTGTTTTTT. It yields the protein CASSAGVTGELFF.

For the CDR3, the DNA is TGTGCCACCGACCTGGGAGGTCGGGGCACAGATACGCAGTATTTT. Translating it yields CATDLGGRGTDTQYF. The chain recombines TRBV7-8 with TRBJ2-3; a possible D gene is TRBD2 (6 bases). V lost 10 bases to trimming and J lost 1 base, with 18 bases between them. This CDR3 region has 15 residues. Per germline, CDR1 SGHVS and CDR2 FQNEAQ.

This clonotype was observed many times. This rearrangement joins TRBV7-2 to TRBJ1-1; no clear D. The length of the CDR3 is 13 residues. The germline V gene has CDR1 SGHTA and CDR2 FQGNSA. Trimming took 2 bases from V and 2 from J, leaving 6 bases between them. The CDR3: CASSLRANTEAFF. DNA of the CDR3: TGTGCCAGCAGCTTACGGGCTAACACTGAAGCTTTCTTT.

This clonotype showed up many times. The gene calls are TRBV6-1 and TRBJ2-5; 8 bases line up with TRBD2. The CDR3 spans 15 residues. V lost 5 bases, J lost 5 bases, and 10 bases stayed unmatched. The V gene's germline CDR1 is MNHNS and CDR2 SASEGT. The CDR3 here is CASSSGPAGGETQYF. DNA of the CDR3: TGTGCCAGCAGTTCCGGGCCGGCGGGGGGCGAGACCCAGTACTTC.

This sequence joins TRBV7-2 and TRBJ1-2; 7 bases map to TRBD1. This CDR3 spans 19 amino acids. The ends lost 4 bases at V and 2 bases at J; junction bases unmatched: 19. Germline V CDR1 and CDR2: SGHTA, FQGNSA. In DNA form, the CDR3 reads TGTGCCAGCAGCTCCTTAGGAGGAGGAATCAGGGGGTACAACTATGGCTACACCTTC. It translates to CASSSLGGGIRGYNYGYTF.

This clonotype was observed many times. The chain couples TRBV29-1 to TRBJ1-2; 7 positions agree with TRBD1. Germline V CDR1 and CDR2: SQVTM, ANQGSEA. V was clipped by 6 bases and J by 0 bases; unmatched bases: 7. The CDR3 consists of 14 residues. CDR3 region: CSVVDRRANYGYTF. In DNA form, the CDR3 reads TGCAGCGTAGTGGACAGGAGAGCTAACTATGGCTACACCTTC.

This clonotype occurred many times. V gene TRBV20-1 combines with J gene TRBJ1-1; D unclear. The V end was cut by 5 bases, the J end by 4 bases, with 11 bases between. Germline V lookup: CDR1 DFQATT, CDR2 SNEGSKA (reference sequence). The CDR3 loop spans 12 amino acids. The CDR3 DNA reads TGCAGTGCTGTTCCGGGTGCCACTGAAGCTTTCTTT. Translating it yields CSAVPGATEAFF.

The chain combines TRBV29-1 with TRBJ1-3; D call uncertain. V lost 2 bases and J 3 bases, leaving 8 bases between the germline ends. Germline assignment: CDR1 SQVTM and CDR2 ANQGSEA. This CDR3 has 13 amino acids. The CDR3 region is CSVEPEIGNTIYF. CDR3 nucleotide sequence: TGCAGCGTTGAACCGGAAATTGGAAACACCATATATTTT.

This clonotype was counted at least ten times. The chain is built from TRBV10-3 and TRBJ1-2; D gene ambiguous. This CDR3 spans 14 amino acids. CDR1 is ENHRY and CDR2 is SYGVKD in the germline V gene. V shed 4 bases and J shed 7 bases, with 16 bases lying between them. The CDR3 is CAISADTDRSGYTF. The DNA of the CDR3 is TGTGCCATCAGTGCTGACACGGACCGAAGTGGCTACACCTTC.

The chain employs TRBV7-6 and TRBJ2-3; 7 nucleotides match TRBD1. Per germline, CDR1 SGHVS and CDR2 FNYEAQ. The V gene end was trimmed by 5 bases and the J gene end by 3 bases; junction bases not matched to a gene: 11. There are 16 residues in the CDR3. CDR3 sequence: CASSITPGTVTDTQYF. CDR3 DNA sequence: TGTGCCAGCAGCATCACTCCAGGGACAGTGACAGATACGCAGTATTTT.

This clonotype was detected a few times. The chain carries TRBV7-8 and TRBJ2-1; D uncertain. Trimming stripped 0 bases from V and 7 bases from J, with 4 bases between. CDR3 length: 12 amino acids. Germline lookup yields CDR1 SGHVS and CDR2 FQNEAQ. For the CDR3, the DNA is TGTGCCAGCAGCTTAGCAGCGAATGAGCAGTTCTTC. Translation: CASSLAANEQFF.

This clonotype was seen only a few times. V gene TRBV12-3 or TRBV12-4 combines with J gene TRBJ1-6; perhaps TRBD1 as D (5 bases). Trimming removed 0 bases from V and 10 bases from J, with 10 bases in between. The CDR3 extends over 14 amino acids. CDR3: CASSLAGPRSPLHF. The CDR3 DNA is TGTGCCAGCAGTTTAGCGGGGCCTAGATCACCCCTCCACTTT.

This clonotype was seen many times. The genes are TRBV20-1 and TRBJ2-3; 7 bases align to TRBD2. From germline, CDR1 is DFQATT and CDR2 SNEGSKA (reference sequence). This CDR3 spans 16 amino acids. The V and J ends lost 0 bases and 2 bases, in that order; junction bases with no gene match: 8. The CDR3 DNA follows: TGCAGTGCTAGAGATCGGGCGGGAGTGTTCACAGATACGCAGTATTTT. This sequence encodes CSARDRAGVFTDTQYF.

This clonotype was observed at least ten times. This sequence joins TRBV25-1 and TRBJ1-5; D perhaps matches TRBD1 (6 bases). Germline CDR1 reads MGHDK; CDR2 reads SYGVNS. The V end lost 4 bases, the J end lost 0 bases, and 16 bases lay between the germline ends. The CDR3 runs 17 residues. The CDR3 nucleotides are TGTGCCAGCAGTGCATCACAGGGTACCTATAGCAATCAGCCCCAGCATTTT. This encodes CASSASQGTYSNQPQHF.

This clonotype was picked up many times. This rearrangement joins TRBV28 to TRBJ2-2; TRBD1 agrees at 7 bases. This CDR3 is 15 amino acids long. Germline CDR1 MDHEN, CDR2 SYDVKM. Unmatched junction bases numbered 7, after V lost 6 bases and J lost 3 bases. Here the CDR3 reads CASSPGTEYTGELFF. CDR3 nucleotides: TGTGCCAGCAGCCCCGGGACAGAATACACCGGGGAGCTGTTTTTT. Complete variable domain (other parts from reference TRBV28 and TRBJ2-2): DVKVTQSSRYLVKRTGEKVFLECVQDMDHENMFWYRQDPGLGLRLIYFSYDVKMKEKGDIPEGYSVSREKKERFSLILESASTNQTSMYLCASSPGTEYTGELFFGEGSRLTVL.

This clonotype was seen more than once but under ten times. This sequence joins TRBV12-3 or TRBV12-4 and TRBJ2-4; possible D gene TRBD2, 5 bases. The V end lost 3 bases, the J end lost 1 base, and 7 bases lay between the germline ends. The CDR3 extends over 14 amino acids. CDR3 region: CASSFRGAKNIQYF. The CDR3 DNA follows: TGTGCCAGCAGTTTTCGAGGGGCCAAAAACATTCAGTACTTC.

The chain joins TRBV12-3 or TRBV12-4 to TRBJ2-1; TRBD2 matches at 10 bases. This CDR3 comprises 16 residues. J was trimmed by 5 bases and V by 3 bases; bases with no gene match: 7. The CDR3 loop is CASSLGGLAAHNEQFF. The CDR3 DNA reads as TGTGCCAGCAGTTTGGGCGGACTAGCGGCCCACAATGAGCAGTTCTTC.

The chain employs TRBV6-6 and TRBJ1-4, with D perhaps matching TRBD1 (6 bases). The CDR3 consists of 15 residues. The germline V gene has CDR1 MNHNY and CDR2 SVGAGI (reference sequence). The V end was cut by 5 bases, the J end by 5 bases, with 15 bases between. In DNA form, the CDR3 reads TGTGCCAGCAGTGCCAGGGACAACAGAAATGAAAAACTGTTTTTT. Translated, it gives CASSARDNRNEKLFF.

The chain carries TRBV12-3 or TRBV12-4 and TRBJ1-2; 7 bases map to TRBD1. V shed 6 bases and J 3 bases; nucleotides not matched to a gene: 4. The CDR3 extends over 13 amino acids. The CDR3 DNA reads as TGTGCCAGCAGGACAGGGTGGGACTATGGCTACACCTTC. Encoded protein: CASRTGWDYGYTF.

This clonotype was recorded a few times. The chain combines TRBV2 with TRBJ2-7; D remains ambiguous. CDR1 is SNHLY and CDR2 is FYNNEI in the germline V gene. Trimming pared 4 bases from V and 12 bases from J, leaving 16 bases between. The CDR3 totals 12 residues. The CDR3 DNA is TGTGCCAGCAGTGGGGCCCTCAGAACCCCGTACTTC. Translation: CASSGALRTPYF.

At least ten counts were recorded for this clonotype. Here the CDR3 reads CASSPTPRNYGYTF. The CDR3 bases are TGTGCCAGCAGTCCAACCCCCAGGAACTATGGCTACACCTTC. V and J are TRBV27 and TRBJ1-2, with no clear D. Germline CDR1 is MNHEY and CDR2 is SMNVEV (reference sequence). Between the trimmed V and J ends, which lost 5 bases and 2 bases, there was a span of 12 bases. This CDR3 region has 14 residues.

The table lists this clonotype with a few counts. The genes are TRBV3-1 and TRBJ1-2; TRBD1 matches 8 bases. The ends lost 8 bases at V and 7 bases at J; junction bases unmatched: 15. CDR1 and CDR2 (germline): LGHDT, YNNKEL (reference sequence). The CDR3 is made up of 15 amino acids. The CDR3 DNA reads as TGTGCCAGCTCCCAGTACACGGGGACAGGCGGTGGCTACACCTTC. Protein product: CASSQYTGTGGGYTF.

Ten or more counts support this clonotype. This rearrangement joins TRBV5-1 to TRBJ2-5, with D uncertain. The CDR3 is made up of 14 amino acids. Germline values: CDR1 SGHRS, CDR2 YFSETQ. V lost 0 bases to trimming and J lost 1 base, with 7 bases between them. The CDR3 sequence is CASSLAKGQETQYF. CDR3 bases: TGCGCCAGCAGCTTGGCCAAGGGCCAAGAGACCCAGTACTTC.

This clonotype was seen only a few times. This sequence joins TRBV7-9 and TRBJ1-5; D remains unclear. V lost 5 bases and J 6 bases, leaving 14 bases between the germline ends. CDR1 is SEHNR and CDR2 is FQNEAQ in the germline V gene (reference sequence). The CDR3 runs to 14 residues. The CDR3 DNA follows: TGTGCCAGCAGCGCAGGAGTTGGCGGTCAGCCCCAGCATTTT. It codes for CASSAGVGGQPQHF.

This clonotype appeared many times. The genes are TRBV12-3 or TRBV12-4 and TRBJ1-2; D is ambiguous. The CDR3 spans 13 residues. Deletions cut 1 base from V and 2 bases from J, with 5 bases between. The CDR3 loop reads CASSLGRNYGYTF. The CDR3 DNA follows: TGTGCCAGCAGTTTAGGCAGGAACTATGGCTACACCTTC.

The table lists this clonotype with many counts. The chain carries TRBV12-3 or TRBV12-4 and TRBJ2-3, with 9 bases lining up with TRBD2. The CDR3 covers 16 residues. V dropped 5 bases and J dropped 0; count of bases not matched to a gene: 6. The CDR3 DNA reads as TGTGCCAGCAGTACCACTAGCGGGCATAGCACAGATACGCAGTATTTT. It specifies CASSTTSGHSTDTQYF.

This clonotype has just a few counts. J is TRBJ1-5 and V is TRBV20-1; D is unclear. Trimming shortened V by 0 bases and J by 0 bases, and 6 bases separated the two germline ends. The CDR3 is 14 residues long. The germline gives CDR1 DFQATT, CDR2 SNEGSKA (reference sequence). This chain's CDR3 is CSAREGSSNQPQHF. Here the CDR3 DNA reads TGCAGTGCTAGAGAAGGATCTAGCAATCAGCCCCAGCATTTT.

The rearrangement uses TRBV6-1 and TRBJ1-5, with TRBD1 as a possible D gene (6 bases). This CDR3 contains 14 residues. Germline V CDR1 and CDR2: MNHNS, SASEGT. V was clipped by 8 bases and J by 6 bases, with 17 bases between them. Here the CDR3 DNA reads TGTGCCAGCTATATAACAGGGTTCGGTCAGCCCCAGCATTTT. Protein product: CASYITGFGQPQHF.

This clonotype was recorded many times. V and J are TRBV7-3 and TRBJ1-1; TRBD1 agrees at 7 bases. With V trimmed by 5 bases and J by 5 bases, 11 bases remained unmatched. CDR3 length: 15 residues. Germline lookup yields CDR1 SGHTA and CDR2 FQGTGA. The CDR3 spells CASSPGTVRGTEAFF. Here the CDR3 DNA reads TGTGCCAGCAGCCCGGGGACAGTAAGGGGTACTGAAGCTTTCTTT.

This clonotype has only a few counts. This chain links TRBV9 with TRBJ2-2, with 9 bases aligning to TRBD1. Germline V gene sequence: CDR1 SGDLS, CDR2 YYNGEE. The CDR3 length is 16 residues. Trimming cost V 0 bases and J 1 base; bases outside gene matches: 1. The CDR3 region is CASSVAGQGNTGELFF. CDR3 DNA: TGTGCCAGCAGCGTAGCGGGACAGGGGAACACCGGGGAGCTGTTTTTT.